The clone carrying this TCR beta chain has just one count. The antigen is not known. The ends were cut back, 5 bases at V and 3 bases at J, with 5 bases in the middle. The CDR3 length is 11 residues. Germline-derived CDR1 and CDR2 are SNHLY and FYNNEI. This specimen comes from a study of cytomegalovirus exposure and HLA in healthy donors. In the PCR, 60 Vbeta and 13 Jbeta primers were used. The table came from immunoSEQ multiplex PCR; TCRdb's copy has only in-frame clones and leaves some out. The table includes 150,000 to 200,000 clones, about 80% detected once. General study results and limits: The study had only CMV serostatus as immune exposure information. A few CMV-associated chains were confirmed in vitro to be specific for CMV antigens. The authors later found most CMV-associated TCR beta chains appeared HLA-restricted. Indistinguishable V segments, including TRBV6-2 and TRBV6-3, were excluded.

The chain uses TRBV2 and TRBJ2-7; D is unclear. Sequencing used PBMCs. The sequence came from a woman aged 25 to 45 in good health and CMV-seronegative. Here the CDR3 DNA reads TGTGCCAGCAGTCTCTACTACGAGCAGTACTTC. Encoded protein: CASSLYYEQYF.